This T cell receptor beta chain was sequenced in a study of blood T cell repertoires in COVID-19. Overall study: PBMCs, B-cell-depleted T cells, or T cells were the source of the cDNA or gDNA that made up the material.

V gave up 9 bases and J gave up 1 base; unmatched junction bases: 18. This CDR3 region has 18 residues. Germline CDR1 and CDR2: ENHRY and SYGVKD. Study processing details: Amplified reference gene primers provided the basis for estimating nucleated cell counts. Measured with immunoSEQ multiplex PCR; TCRdb has only the in-frame clones, and not every one. The V and J calls and clone size are taken from that table; D and trimming were inferred from the DNA. The repertoire holds 91,000 or so clones, with around nine tenths as singletons. The chain uses TRBV10-3 and TRBJ1-3; 7 positions agree with TRBD1. Sequenced material: peripheral blood. The TCR originated in a human donor in a cohort sampled during active COVID-19. CDR3 sequence: CAIESPRQGERSGNTIYF. CDR3 coding DNA: TGTGCCATAGAGTCCCCTAGACAGGGCGAACGGTCTGGAAACACCATATATTTT.